This TCR beta chain was identified in a study of blood T cell repertoires in COVID-19. Study background: Sample material is recorded as cDNA or gDNA derived from T cells, B-cell-depleted T cells, or PBMCs.

Authors' processing steps: Estimates of nucleated cell counts were drawn from the amplification of reference gene primers. Method: immunoSEQ multiplex PCR; TCRdb's copy keeps in-frame clones and lacks some. V and J calls and clone size are given by that table; D and trimming were obtained from the DNA. The data hold under 300,000 clones, with 80% to 90% observed a single time. Looked up from germline, CDR1 is SGDLS and CDR2 is YYNGEE. V lost 3 bases to trimming and J lost 7 bases, with 16 bases between them. This CDR3 contains 14 residues. The source is a woman between 35 and 50 years old who had recovered from COVID-19. The chain links TRBV9 to TRBJ1-2; D is ambiguous. Sequencing was performed on peripheral blood. The CDR3 is CASSEEAMRRGYTF. CDR3 DNA: TGTGCCAGCAGCGAAGAGGCTATGCGGCGTGGCTACACCTTC.